Sequencing of this TCR beta chain was carried out in a study of CD8 T cells in ankylosing spondylitis. Study-wide results and caveats: According to the report, clones linked to the disease were significantly enriched in matched synovial fluid samples taken from ankylosing spondylitis patients. Roughly eight highly homologous variants made up a TCR beta motif that seemed to typify ankylosing spondylitis blood.

Points on this clonotype: Its cognate antigen is unknown.

TCRdb processed the 5' RACE reads anew with MiXCR; each CDR3 protein has one entry. The table has 450,000 or so distinct CDR3 sequences, more than 25% seen once. The TCR sequence derives from a male donor with ankylosing spondylitis. Sequencing was performed on blood, either unsorted or a sorted T cell fraction (not recorded which).

The CDR3 is CASSFHGGFQETQYF. The CDR3 DNA is TGTGCCAGCAGTTTTCATGGCGGTTTTCAAGAGACCCAGTACTTC. The chain joins TRBV12-3 or TRBV12-4 to TRBJ2-5; D gene ambiguous. This CDR3 contains 15 residues. V was clipped by 3 bases and J by 2 bases, with 13 bases between them.